This TCR beta chain stems from a study of early T cells in non-severe SARS-CoV-2 infection. Turning to the study itself: Sequencing input comprised bulk RNA from unsorted whole blood; chain pairing was not available.

This clonotype appeared many times. Individual cDNA molecules received unique molecular identifiers. TCRdb reprocessed the 5' RACE reads with MiXCR, giving one entry per CDR3 protein. This sample has fewer than 90,000 distinct CDR3 sequences, with 14% to 15% found just once. This CDR3 region has 14 residues. Germline V gene data show CDR1 as DFQATT and CDR2 as SNEGSKA (reference sequence). V was cut by 0 bases and J by 5 bases, with 11 bases left in between. The receptor comes from an adult who was a healthcare worker with PCR-confirmed SARS-CoV-2 infection or an uninfected control (not recorded which). Source material: whole blood. V is TRBV20-1 and J is TRBJ2-4; D is uncertain. The CDR3: CSAREMGSQNIQYF. In DNA form, the CDR3 reads TGCAGTGCTAGAGAGATGGGCTCCCAAAACATTCAGTACTTC.